These 7 T cell receptor beta chains share one sample of origin, sequenced in a study of cytomegalovirus exposure and HLA in healthy donors. The PCR employed 60 Vbeta primers together with 13 Jbeta primers. Clones were read by immunoSEQ multiplex PCR, and TCRdb kept only the in-frame ones, dropping some. The sample contains fewer than 140,000 clones, over 70% of which appear only once. Sequenced sample: PBMCs. These receptors were collected from a boy younger than 18 in good health and CMV-seronegative.

The CDR3 protein is CASSGPSRAFF. The CDR3 nucleotides are TGTGCCAGCAGCGGACCTAGCAGAGCTTTCTTT. This rearrangement joins TRBV6-5 to TRBJ1-1; D gene unclear. From germline, CDR1 is MNHEY and CDR2 SVGAGI. The CDR3 sequence is 11 residues long. V dropped 6 bases and J dropped 10 bases, with 12 bases sitting between them.

This chain uses TRBV6-1 with TRBJ2-5, with 7 positions matching TRBD2. Germline V CDR1 and CDR2: MNHNS, SASEGT. Germline trimming cut 2 bases from V and 5 bases from J; bases unmatched to any gene: 5. There are 14 residues in the CDR3. The CDR3 DNA reads TGTGCCAGCAGTGAAAGCGGGGAATGGGAGACCCAGTACTTC. It yields the protein CASSESGEWETQYF.

The chain carries TRBV4-2 and TRBJ2-1; 11 bases agree with TRBD1. The J segment lost 3 bases and the V segment lost 2 bases, leaving 3 bases of the junction unmatched. Per the germline V gene, CDR1 is LGHNA and CDR2 is YNFKEQ. This CDR3 spans 16 amino acids. The CDR3 DNA is TGTGCCAGCAGCCAAACCGGGACAGGGGGCTACAATGAGCAGTTCTTC. As protein: CASSQTGTGGYNEQFF.

This clone was recorded once. V and J are TRBV27 and TRBJ2-5; the match to TRBD2 covers 8 bases. This CDR3 has 14 amino acids. Germline V gene lookup returns CDR1 MNHEY and CDR2 SMNVEV (reference sequence). V lost 2 bases and J lost 6; bases outside the gene matches: 5. CDR3 protein: CASSLGAGVKTQYF. The DNA of the CDR3 is TGTGCCAGCAGTTTAGGAGCGGGAGTAAAGACCCAGTACTTC.

In this sample, this clone turned up a few times. The chain carries TRBV7-8 and TRBJ2-7, with 7 bases fitting TRBD1. This CDR3 comprises 14 residues. Germline CDR1 and CDR2: SGHVS and FQNEAQ. The V segment lost 3 bases and the J segment 2 bases; nucleotides outside the gene matches: 4. In DNA, the CDR3 is TGTGCCAGCAGCTTCCGGGACAGAGCCTACGAGCAGTACTTC. Amino acid sequence: CASSFRDRAYEQYF.

CDR3 sequence reads: CASSFGDGTVGEQYF. The CDR3 nucleotides read TGTGCCAGCAGTTTTGGGGATGGGACAGTCGGAGAGCAGTACTTC. The chain is built from TRBV28 and TRBJ2-7; the match to TRBD1 covers 7 bases. Germline CDR1 and CDR2: MDHEN and SYDVKM. Trimming removed 3 bases from V and 7 bases from J; junction bases left unmatched: 12. The CDR3 runs 15 residues.

This clone turned up a few times. The rearrangement joins TRBV7-9 to TRBJ1-4; no clear D gene. Germline V CDR1 and CDR2: SEHNR, FQNEAQ (reference sequence). This CDR3 region has 14 residues. Trimming took 5 bases from V and 3 from J, leaving 10 bases between them. For the CDR3, the DNA is TGTGCCAGCAGCCTTGACACATCTAATGAAAAACTGTTTTTT. Encoded protein: CASSLDTSNEKLFF. Full variable domain (outside the CDR3, taken from reference TRBV7-9 and TRBJ1-4): DTGVSQNPRHKITKRGQNVTFRCDPISEHNRLYWYRQTLGQGPEFLTYFQNEAQLEKSRLLSDRFSAERPKGSFSTLEIQRTEQGDSAMYLCASSLDTSNEKLFFGSGTQLSVL.